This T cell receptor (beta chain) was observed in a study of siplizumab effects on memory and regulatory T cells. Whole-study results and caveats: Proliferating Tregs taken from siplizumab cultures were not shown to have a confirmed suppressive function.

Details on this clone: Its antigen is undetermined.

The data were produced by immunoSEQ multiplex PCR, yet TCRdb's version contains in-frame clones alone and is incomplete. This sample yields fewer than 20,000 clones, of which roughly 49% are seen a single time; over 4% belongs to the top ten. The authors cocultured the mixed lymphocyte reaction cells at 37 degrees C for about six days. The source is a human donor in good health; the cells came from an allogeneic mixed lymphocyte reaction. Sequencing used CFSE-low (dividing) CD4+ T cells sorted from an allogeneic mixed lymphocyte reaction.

Here the CDR3 reads CAISEGVLGNYEQYF. CDR3 DNA sequence: TGTGCCATCAGTGAGGGTGTACTAGGGAACTACGAGCAGTACTTC. V and J are TRBV10-3 and TRBJ2-7; a possible D gene is TRBD2 (5 bases). This CDR3 is 15 amino acids long. Germline CDR1 ENHRY, CDR2 SYGVKD. The ends were cut back, 2 bases at V and 3 bases at J, with 14 bases in the middle.